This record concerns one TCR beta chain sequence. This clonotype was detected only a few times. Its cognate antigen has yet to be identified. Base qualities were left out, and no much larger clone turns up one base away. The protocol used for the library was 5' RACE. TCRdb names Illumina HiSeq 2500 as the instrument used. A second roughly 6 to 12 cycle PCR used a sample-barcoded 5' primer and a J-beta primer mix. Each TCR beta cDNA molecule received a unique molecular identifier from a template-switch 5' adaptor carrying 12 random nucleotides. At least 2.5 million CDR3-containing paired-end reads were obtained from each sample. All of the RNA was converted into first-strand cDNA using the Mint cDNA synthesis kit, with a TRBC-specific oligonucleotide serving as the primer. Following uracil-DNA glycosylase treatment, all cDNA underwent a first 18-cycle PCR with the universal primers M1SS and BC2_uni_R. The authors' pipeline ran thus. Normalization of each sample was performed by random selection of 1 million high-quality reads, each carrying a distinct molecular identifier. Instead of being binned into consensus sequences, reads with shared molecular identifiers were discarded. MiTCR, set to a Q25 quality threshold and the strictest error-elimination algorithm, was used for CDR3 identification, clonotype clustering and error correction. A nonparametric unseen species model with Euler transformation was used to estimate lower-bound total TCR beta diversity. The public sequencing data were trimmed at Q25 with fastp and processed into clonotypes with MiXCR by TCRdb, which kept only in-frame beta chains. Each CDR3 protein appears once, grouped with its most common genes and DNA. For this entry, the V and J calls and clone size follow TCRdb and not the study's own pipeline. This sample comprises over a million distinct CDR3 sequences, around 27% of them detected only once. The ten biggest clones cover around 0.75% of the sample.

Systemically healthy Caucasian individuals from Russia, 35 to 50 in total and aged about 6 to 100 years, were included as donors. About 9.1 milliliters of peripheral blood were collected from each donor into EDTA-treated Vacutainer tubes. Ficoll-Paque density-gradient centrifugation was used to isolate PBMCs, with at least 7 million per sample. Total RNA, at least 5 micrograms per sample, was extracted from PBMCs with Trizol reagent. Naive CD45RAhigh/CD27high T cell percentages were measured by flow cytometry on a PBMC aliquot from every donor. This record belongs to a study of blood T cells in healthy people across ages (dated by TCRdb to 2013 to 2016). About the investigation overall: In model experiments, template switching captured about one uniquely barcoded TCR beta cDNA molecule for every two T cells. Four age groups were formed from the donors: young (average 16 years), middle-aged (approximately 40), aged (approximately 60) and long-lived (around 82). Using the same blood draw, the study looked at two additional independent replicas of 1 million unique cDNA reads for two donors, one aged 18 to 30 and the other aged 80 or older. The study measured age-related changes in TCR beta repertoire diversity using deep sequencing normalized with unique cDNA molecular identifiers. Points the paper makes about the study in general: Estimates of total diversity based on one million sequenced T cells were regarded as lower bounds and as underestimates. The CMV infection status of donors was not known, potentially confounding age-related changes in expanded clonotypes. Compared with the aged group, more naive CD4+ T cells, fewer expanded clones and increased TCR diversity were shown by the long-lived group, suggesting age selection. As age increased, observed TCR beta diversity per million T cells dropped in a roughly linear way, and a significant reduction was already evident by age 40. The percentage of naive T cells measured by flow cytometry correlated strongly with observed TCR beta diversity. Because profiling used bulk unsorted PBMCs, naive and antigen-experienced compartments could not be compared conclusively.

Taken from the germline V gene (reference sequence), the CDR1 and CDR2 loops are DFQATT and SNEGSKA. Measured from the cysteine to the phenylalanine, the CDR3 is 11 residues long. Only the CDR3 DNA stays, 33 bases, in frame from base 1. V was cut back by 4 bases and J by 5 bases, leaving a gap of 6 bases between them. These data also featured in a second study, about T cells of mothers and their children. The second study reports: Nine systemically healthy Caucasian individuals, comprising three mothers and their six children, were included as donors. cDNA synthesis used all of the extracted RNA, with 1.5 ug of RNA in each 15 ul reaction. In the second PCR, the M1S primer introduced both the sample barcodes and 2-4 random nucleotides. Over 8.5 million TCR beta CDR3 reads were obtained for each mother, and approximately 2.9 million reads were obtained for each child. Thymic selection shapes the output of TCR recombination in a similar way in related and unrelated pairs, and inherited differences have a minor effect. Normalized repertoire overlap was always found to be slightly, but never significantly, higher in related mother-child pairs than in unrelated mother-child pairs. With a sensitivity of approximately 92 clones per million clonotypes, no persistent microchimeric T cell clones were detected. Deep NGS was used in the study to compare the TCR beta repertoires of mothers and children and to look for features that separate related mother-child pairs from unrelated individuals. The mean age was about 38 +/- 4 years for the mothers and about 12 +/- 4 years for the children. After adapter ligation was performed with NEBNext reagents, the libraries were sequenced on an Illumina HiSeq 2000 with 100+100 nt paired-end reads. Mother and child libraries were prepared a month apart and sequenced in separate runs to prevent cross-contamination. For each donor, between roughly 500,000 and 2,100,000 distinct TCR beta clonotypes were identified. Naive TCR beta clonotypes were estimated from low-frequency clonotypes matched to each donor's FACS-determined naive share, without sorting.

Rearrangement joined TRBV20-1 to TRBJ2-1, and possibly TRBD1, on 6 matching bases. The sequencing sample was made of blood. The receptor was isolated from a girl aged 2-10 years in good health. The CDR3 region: CSAKGDNEQFF. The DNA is TGCAGTGCTAAGGGGGACAATGAGCAGTTCTTC.